This TCR beta chain comes out of a study of T cells in Graves' hyperthyroidism and ophthalmopathy (dated by TCRdb to the late 2010s). Turning to the overall study: Peripheral blood samples were taken at the time of initial diagnosis, prior to any treatment. To identify distinguishing TCR V-J signatures, a discovery cohort of about a hundred patients was used, comprising approximately 40 with Graves' ophthalmopathy and approximately 58 with stable Graves' hyperthyroidism. An independent validation cohort of about 20 hyperthyroidism patients and more than 15 patients who later progressed to ophthalmopathy tested prospective prediction of ophthalmopathy. The 90 or so discovery patients were randomly split 7:3 into training and test sets. Thyroid tissue and blood T-cell repertoires from about 6 Graves' hyperthyroidism patients were also compared in the study. Once sampling was done, hyperthyroidism patients were given methimazole at a starting dose of 30 mg daily, whereas ophthalmopathy patients were given high-dose intravenous methylprednisolone. The paper reports TCR Vbeta CDR3 sequencing of about 140 peripheral blood samples: 43 ophthalmopathy, fewer than 80 hyperthyroidism and 17 progressor patients.

A patient counted as having stable Graves' hyperthyroidism if no progression to ophthalmopathy occurred over 18 months of follow-up. Hyperthyroidism patients were aged 18 to 65 years and newly diagnosed, with disease duration of less than 2 months. Exclusion was applied to patients with uncontrolled infections, other autoimmune diseases, pregnancy or lactation. Diagnoses were established on the basis of clinical symptoms, serum thyroxine and TRAb, thyroid ultrasound, and orbital computed tomography. Ficoll-Paque density gradient centrifugation was used to isolate PBMCs from approximately 11 ml of fresh peripheral blood. Total RNA was extracted using Trizol reagent, and RNA quality was assessed on an Agilent 2100 Bioanalyzer. V is cut by 7 bases and J by 6 bases, and the space between the germline ends is 9 bases. From the germline V gene, CDR1 is SNHLY and CDR2 is FYNNEI. The CDR3 has 11 amino acids, counting the end cysteine and phenylalanine. Just CDR3 DNA is preserved here, 33 bases in frame from base 1.

A remark on this clonotype: Its antigen remains unidentified. No much larger clone exists at a distance of one base, and base qualities are not known.

Beyond this particular receptor, the publication reports: In validation, progression to ophthalmopathy was predicted by the model with 70% to 71% sensitivity and around 75% specificity, a median of roughly 6 months before onset. Most expanded thyroid clonotypes (frequency above 0.001) were also detected in blood, a finding suggesting that blood repertoires may reflect thyroid immune responses. In cross-validation, a model built on a 13 V-J signature told ophthalmopathy apart from stable hyperthyroidism with just under 90% sensitivity and roughly 83% specificity, and in testing the same model reached 80%/75%. Sample size was not statistically predetermined, and investigators were not blinded to group allocation.

TCR beta CDR3 regions were amplified from RNA transcripts. For the first round of RT-PCR on the TCR CDR3, the HTBI primer set was used together with the Qiagen OneStep RT-PCR kit. The libraries were constructed in a second round of multiplex PCR and then size-selected and purified. Sequencing of the libraries was done on an Illumina HiSeq2000 using paired-end 100 bp reads. For the original study's pipeline: SOAPnuke was used to process the raw data, removing reads that contained adapters or uncalled bases, had a mean Phred below 15, or lacked an exact match to the constant primer or identifier. High-quality paired reads were merged using COPE v1.2.5, and each unique nucleotide sequence was defined as a clonotype. MiTCR v1.1 was used to align the clonotypes against IMGT TRBV, TRBD and TRBJ reference segments. Only V-J combinations with frequency above 0.0001, covering 99% to 99.2% of repertoires, were analysed. A TCS score was defined as the ratio between F50 (clonal expansion) and ExV (chaos), using BLOSUM62-based TCRdist between CDR3 peptides within each V-J. Welch's t-statistics and random forest reduced approximately 520 V-J features to 13, which were used in a naive Bayes classifier (R e1071). In TCRdb, the public reads were trimmed at Q25 with fastp and aligned with MiXCR, with productive beta chains retained. Identical CDR3 proteins give one entry, which carries the most common genes and DNA. The V and J calls shown here were made by TCRdb, not taken from the authors' results. The sample has about 360,000 distinct CDR3 sequences on record, 20% to 30% of them singletons. 73% of the sample lies in the top ten.

The specimen was blood. The chain is assembled from TRBV2 and TRBJ1-1; the D gene remains uncertain. This clonotype was obtained from a man aged 45-65 years with Graves' hyperthyroidism. The CDR3 loop reads CASTVTSEAFF. The base sequence is TGTGCCAGCACCGTCACGTCTGAAGCTTTCTTT.